A selection of T cell receptor beta chains follows, all from one sample in a study of T cells in Graves' hyperthyroidism and ophthalmopathy. TCRdb independently ran MiXCR on the multiplex PCR reads; one entry per CDR3 protein. This table has about 720,000 distinct CDR3 sequences, about 17% appearing once. Sequenced sample: blood. These TCRs come from a woman between 50 and 59 years old with Graves' hyperthyroidism that later progressed to Graves' ophthalmopathy. Each CDR3 is given with its conserved first and last residue. D genes are given only for firm matches. Only some rows state a clone size, as once, few, many or a class for expanded clones.

size,V,J,D,DNA,CDR3
few,TRBV5-5,TRBJ1-1,.,TGTGCCAGCAGGCCCGGGATTGGGGGGGCGGCGGGCACTGAAGCTTTCTTT,CASRPGIGGAAGTEAFF
many,TRBV7-8,TRBJ2-2,TRBD2,TGTGCCAGCCAAGTGTGGGACTACTATTCCACCGGGGAGCTGTTTTTT,CASQVWDYYSTGELFF
few,TRBV14,TRBJ2-5,.,TGTGCCAGCAGCCAGGCAGGGGTCGGCGAGACCCAGTACTTC,CASSQAGVGETQYF
many,TRBV13,TRBJ2-7,.,TGTGCCAGCAGCGCGTCCCCCTTAGCAGCCTACGAGCAGTACTTC,CASSASPLAAYEQYF
.,TRBV7-9,TRBJ1-1,.,TGTGCCAGCAGCCCTCTGATTGAAGCTTTCTTT,CASSPLIEAFF
few,TRBV5-1,TRBJ1-6,.,TGCGCCAGCAGCTTGGTCCCGGGACGTACCAATTCACCCCTCCACTTT,CASSLVPGRTNSPLHF
few,TRBV27,TRBJ1-5,TRBD1,TGTGCCAGCAGTTTACTATTAGAACGGACAGGATTTCGGCAGCCCCAGCATTTT,CASSLLLERTGFRQPQHF
few,TRBV15,TRBJ1-6,.,TGTGCCACCAGCAGGCGGGAAATAAATTCACCCCTCCACTTT,CATSRREINSPLHF
few,TRBV19,TRBJ1-6,TRBD1,TGTGCCAGTGCTGGGACAGGGGGTAATTCACCCCTCCACTTT,CASAGTGGNSPLHF
many,TRBV7-9,TRBJ2-1,.,TGTGCCAGCAGCTTAGAGGGAGACTGGACAGAACAGTTCTTC,CASSLEGDWTEQFF
few,TRBV7-9,TRBJ1-2,TRBD1,TGTGCCAGCAGCTTAGATTCGGGACAGGGGGCTGGCTACACCTTC,CASSLDSGQGAGYTF
.,TRBV5-1,TRBJ1-1,.,TGCGCCAGCAGCTCGGGACCCCGGAGAGAAAACACTGAAGCTTTCTTT,CASSSGPRRENTEAFF
few,TRBV24-1,TRBJ2-4,.,TGTGCCACCAGTGATTCCGGACCATGGCGTTGGGAAAACATTCAGTACTTC,CATSDSGPWRWENIQYF
few,TRBV3-1,TRBJ2-5,TRBD1,TGTGCCAGCAGCAACTCCGGGACAGGGGGCCCTAAGCCTCAAGAGACCCAGTACTTC,CASSNSGTGGPKPQETQYF
many,TRBV2,TRBJ2-6,TRBD2,TGTGCCAGCAGCGGCAGGGAGGGTCCTGGGGCCAACGTCCTGACTTTC,CASSGREGPGANVLTF
many,TRBV12-3/TRBV12-4,TRBJ1-5,.,TGTGCCAGCAGTTTGCTCGGGGGAGGCAATCAGCCCCAGCATTTT,CASSLLGGGNQPQHF
.,TRBV6-1,TRBJ1-5,.,TGTGCCAGCACCCACCGAGCGGGCGGACAAAGATACAATCAGCCCCAGCATTTT,CASTHRAGGQRYNQPQHF
.,TRBV15,TRBJ1-2,.,TGTGCCACCAGCAAAGTCATTGGATACTATAACTATGGCTACACCTTC,CATSKVIGYYNYGYTF
many,TRBV2,TRBJ1-2,.,TGTGCCAGCAGTGTCCGCCGGGAAGGCTATGGCTACACCTTC,CASSVRREGYGYTF
few,TRBV6-1,TRBJ2-1,TRBD1,TGTGCCAGCAGTTCAGGGGGCTGGTGGGATGAGCAGTTCTTC,CASSSGGWWDEQFF
.,TRBV10-2,TRBJ1-6,.,TGCGCCAGCAACCCGACAGGAACTAATTCACCCCTCCACTTT,CASNPTGTNSPLHF
few,TRBV29-1,TRBJ2-3,TRBD1,TGCAGCGTTGCACAGGGGGTCACAGATACGCAGTATTTT,CSVAQGVTDTQYF
.,TRBV7-9,TRBJ2-3,.,TGTGTAGTCTGGGACACAGATACGCAGTATTTT,CVVWDTDTQYF
.,TRBV7-2,TRBJ1-4,.,TGTGGCAGCAGCTTAGCTCGACAGGCGCAGAATGAAAAACTGTTTTTT,CGSSLARQAQNEKLFF
many,TRBV2,TRBJ2-5,.,TGTGCCAGCAAAGTGTCGGGGAGTCAAGAGACCCAGTACTTC,CASKVSGSQETQYF
few,TRBV27,TRBJ2-3,.,TGTGCCAGCAGTTTATCGGACCCAGATACGCAGTATTTT,CASSLSDPDTQYF
.,TRBV6-1,TRBJ2-2,TRBD2,TGTGCCAGCAGAACGGGTAGCGGGGGGGCCAACACCGGGGAGCTGTTTTTT,CASRTGSGGANTGELFF
many,TRBV7-6,TRBJ1-3,TRBD1,TGTGCCAGCAGCCCCCAATCCGGACAGGCTGGAAACACCATATATTTT,CASSPQSGQAGNTIYF
once,TRBV6-2/TRBV6-3,TRBJ1-2,.,TGTGCCAGCAGTTACTCGGGTCAGGGCCGGGGAGGCTACGCCTTC,CASSYSGQGRGGYAF
once,TRBV7-9,TRBJ1-1,.,TGTGCCAGCAGCTGGGGGGGGACGGGGGAAAACACTGAAGCTTTCTTT,CASSWGGTGENTEAFF
many,TRBV11-2,TRBJ2-7,.,TGTGCCAGCAGCTTAGCGGTCGGAGAAGTCTACGAGCAGTACTTC,CASSLAVGEVYEQYF
few,TRBV6-5,TRBJ1-1,.,TGTGCCAGCAGTTACTCGAGTTGGGGGGCGAACACTGAAGCTTTCTTT,CASSYSSWGANTEAFF
few,TRBV7-2,TRBJ2-7,.,TGTGCCAGCAGCTTGTCAGGGCCCGCCTACGAGCAGTACTTC,CASSLSGPAYEQYF
.,TRBV29-1,TRBJ2-5,.,TGCAGCGTTGAAGCGGCCGGACTCAGGGAGATCCAGTACTTC,CSVEAAGLREIQYF
few,TRBV5-6,TRBJ2-5,.,TGTGCCAGCAGCCTGACTAGTATAGAGACCCAGTACTTC,CASSLTSIETQYF